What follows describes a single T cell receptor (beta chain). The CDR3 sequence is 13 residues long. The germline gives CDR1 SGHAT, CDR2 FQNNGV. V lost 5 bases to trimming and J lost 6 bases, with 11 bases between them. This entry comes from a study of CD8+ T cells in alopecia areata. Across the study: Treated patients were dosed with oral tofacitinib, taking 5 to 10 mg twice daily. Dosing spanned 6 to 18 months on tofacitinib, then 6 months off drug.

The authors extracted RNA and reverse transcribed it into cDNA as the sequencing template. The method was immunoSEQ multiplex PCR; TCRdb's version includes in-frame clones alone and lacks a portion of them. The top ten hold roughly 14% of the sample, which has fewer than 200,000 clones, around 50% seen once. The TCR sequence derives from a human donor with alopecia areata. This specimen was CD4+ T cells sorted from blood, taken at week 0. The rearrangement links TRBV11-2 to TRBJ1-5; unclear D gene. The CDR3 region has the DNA TGTGCCAGCAGCCCACGTCCCGGTCAGCCCCAGCATTTT. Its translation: CASSPRPGQPQHF.